The 8 T cell receptor beta chains below come from one sample, sequenced in a study of T cells after yellow fever vaccination. TCRdb passed the 5' RACE reads through MiXCR, listing each CDR3 protein once. Altogether some 160,000 distinct CDR3 sequences are present, 7% to 10% being singletons, with the ten largest covering roughly a third. The starting material was CD8+ T cells sorted from PBMCs, obtained 45 days after the yellow fever booster vaccination. These receptors were taken from a man younger than 35 who received the YFV17D yellow fever vaccine.

This clonotype was counted a few times. The rearrangement uses TRBV27 and TRBJ2-3; a possible D gene is TRBD1 (6 bases). The CDR3 is 14 amino acids. V was shortened by 8 bases and J by 2 bases, with 14 bases between the two germline ends. Germline assignment: CDR1 MNHEY and CDR2 SMNVEV (reference sequence). The DNA of the CDR3 is TGTGCCAGCCCAGGCGGACAGAACACAGATACGCAGTATTTT. It yields the protein CASPGGQNTDTQYF.

The V and J genes are TRBV7-8 and TRBJ2-7; D ambiguous. Germline-derived CDR1 and CDR2 are SGHVS and FQNEAQ. With 1 base removed from V and 4 bases from J, the gap between germline ends came to 11 bases. The CDR3 extends over 14 amino acids. The CDR3, as DNA: TGTGCCAGCAGCTTAGGTTCGCGGATGTACGAGCAGTACGTC. This codes for CASSLGSRMYEQYV.

This clonotype was seen a handful of times. The genes are TRBV27 and TRBJ2-5, with 9 bases identical to TRBD2. The ends lost 3 bases at V and 5 bases at J; junction bases unmatched: 13. The CDR3 has 17 residues. Germline CDR1 MNHEY, CDR2 SMNVEV (reference sequence). The CDR3 DNA is TGTGCCAGCAGTTTCTTCTTCCCTAGCGGGGTGAATGAGACCCAGTACTTC. Residues: CASSFFFPSGVNETQYF.

This clonotype was counted at least ten times. This sequence joins TRBV9 and TRBJ2-2; 7 nucleotides line up with TRBD2. From germline, CDR1 is SGDLS and CDR2 YYNGEE. Trimming took 0 bases from V and 4 from J; bases not matched to a gene: 0. CDR3 length: 14 residues. CDR3 nucleotides: TGTGCCAGCAGCGTAGGGGGGGGCACCGGGGAGCTGTTTTTT. As protein: CASSVGGGTGELFF.

This chain links TRBV5-6 with TRBJ1-1; no clear D. Trimming took off 4 bases at V and 4 bases at J, with 17 bases between the two ends. This CDR3 region has 15 residues. The V gene's germline CDR1 is SGHDT and CDR2 YYEEEE. The chain's CDR3 is CASSQKVEWSTEAFF. The CDR3 nucleotides are TGTGCCAGCAGCCAAAAGGTGGAATGGAGCACTGAAGCTTTCTTT.

V gene TRBV11-2 combines with J gene TRBJ1-1; TRBD1 might be the D (5 bases). V lost 5 bases, J lost 3 bases, and 10 bases lay in between. Germline V CDR1 and CDR2: SGHAT, FQNNGV. The CDR3 has 13 residues. The CDR3 DNA follows: TGTGCCAGCAGCCCCCGGGGGTACACTGAAGCTTTCTTT. It codes for CASSPRGYTEAFF.

This clonotype turned up a few times. V and J are TRBV12-3 or TRBV12-4 and TRBJ2-3; D remains ambiguous. The V gene lost 1 base and the J gene lost 2 bases, with 16 bases spanning the gap. The CDR3 totals 17 residues. The CDR3 coding sequence is TGTGCCAGCAGTTTAGGCCCCCATGGAGATCCCACAGATACGCAGTATTTT. Encoded protein: CASSLGPHGDPTDTQYF.

This clonotype was observed a handful of times. The DNA for the CDR3 is TGTGCCAGCAGCTATACTAGCGGGGCGGACGAGCAGTACTTC. Residues: CASSYTSGADEQYF. This chain connects TRBV7-6 to TRBJ2-7; 10 bases line up with TRBD2. CDR3 size: 14 residues. Germline trimming cut 4 bases from V and 5 bases from J; bases unmatched to any gene: 5. The germline CDR1 and CDR2 sequences are SGHVS and FNYEAQ.